This T cell receptor beta chain was identified during a study of blood T cells in healthy people across ages. Study in general: Roughly one uniquely barcoded beta molecule per two T cells was captured. Findings of the study overall: Donor CMV infection status was unknown, possibly confounding age-related changes in expanded clonotypes. The long-lived group displayed more naive CD4+ cells, plus higher diversity, than the aged donors did.

Next came a second PCR, run for about 6 to 12 cycles, which used a sample-barcoded 5' primer along with a J-beta primer mix. In TCRdb, the 5' RACE reads were re-called with MiXCR into one record per CDR3 protein. Of 700,000 to 950,000 distinct CDR3 sequences detected, roughly 50% appear once; the ten largest clones hold around 20%. With respect to this clonotype: Its specificity is unknown.

This CDR3 is built from 14 residues. The germline V gene encodes CDR1 ENHRY and CDR2 SYGVKD. This rearrangement joins TRBV10-3 to TRBJ2-4; 10 nucleotides match TRBD2. The J call may be wrong; the DNA end is better matched by TRBJ2-5. This receptor was identified in a man under 40 in good health. The sequencing sample was made of blood. Here the CDR3 reads CAISASGSSETQYF. CDR3 in DNA: TGTGCCATCAGTGCTAGCGGGAGTTCAGAGACCCAGTACTTC.